One and the same sample provided the 2 T cell receptor beta chains below, sequenced in a study of cytomegalovirus exposure and HLA in healthy donors. TCRdb's table, derived via immunoSEQ multiplex PCR, lists solely in-frame clones and lacks some. The data show approximately 210,000 clones, 86% seen once. The sample consisted of PBMCs. These receptors were obtained from a woman between 18 and 29 years old in good health and CMV-seronegative.

The chain employs TRBV12-1 and TRBJ1-2. TRBV12-1 is marked as a pseudogene. This CDR3 comprises 10 residues. CDR3 in amino acids: CARSVYGYTF. The CDR3 region has the DNA TGTGCCAGATCTGTCTATGGCTACACCTTC.

This clone was seen only once. The J gene is TRBJ1-5, the V gene TRBV19; D unresolved. The CDR3 runs 16 residues. V lost 0 bases to trimming and J lost 2 bases, with 11 bases between them. The germline V gene encodes CDR1 LNHDA and CDR2 SQIVND (reference sequence). The CDR3 region is CASSIDLRRGNQPQHF. CDR3 DNA: TGTGCCAGTAGTATAGACCTACGGAGGGGCAATCAGCCCCAGCATTTT.